The sequence of this T cell receptor (beta chain) was determined in a study of T cells in Graves' hyperthyroidism and ophthalmopathy. Amplification of TCR beta CDR3 regions used RNA as the template. In the first-round RT-PCR of the TCR CDR3, the HTBI primer set was used. TCRdb fed the multiplex PCR reads into MiXCR, producing one record per CDR3 protein. Counted here are about 420,000 distinct CDR3 sequences, less than 20% occurring once; the ten biggest clones make up over 7.5%. The CDR3 runs to 15 residues. Per germline, CDR1 SGHRS and CDR2 YFSETQ. V lost 4 bases to trimming and J lost 6 bases, with 16 bases between them.

This chain uses TRBV5-1 with TRBJ2-2; D uncertain. The sample comprised blood. The TCR sequence derives from a woman under 30 with Graves' hyperthyroidism. The CDR3 DNA reads TGCGCCAGCAGCCTGGGTTGGGCTTCGGCCGGGGAGCTGTTTTTT. Translating it yields CASSLGWASAGELFF.